This T cell receptor beta chain comes out of a study of cytomegalovirus exposure and HLA in healthy donors. This clone came up once. The PCR ran on 60 Vbeta and 13 Jbeta primers. Data came from immunoSEQ multiplex PCR; TCRdb stores just in-frame clones and leaves some out. This table holds about 130,000 clones, more than 75% found once. The receptor was derived from a woman between 55 and 75 years old in good health and CMV-seropositive. Sequencing was performed on PBMCs.

DNA for the CDR3: TGTGCCAGCAGTTACAGACAGGGGGACTATGGCTACACCTTC. Translating gives CASSYRQGDYGYTF. This chain links TRBV6-5 with TRBJ1-2; TRBD1 aligns across 9 bases. After removal of 2 bases from V and 3 bases from J, the junction contained 1 base not matched to a gene. In germline, CDR1 is MNHEY, CDR2 SVGAGI. This CDR3 comprises 14 residues.